This T cell receptor (beta chain) originates from a study of tumor and adjacent non-tumor tissue in lung cancer. Study-wide context: The cohort had 12 to 13 adenocarcinoma, a couple of squamous cell and 1 small cell patients.

This sample's RNA came from whole unsorted tissue. More than 3 cm separated this lung sample from the edge of the tumor. There are many counts of this clonotype. Germline CDR1 is SGHDT and CDR2 is YYEEEE. Germline trimming cut 2 bases from V and 10 bases from J; bases unmatched to any gene: 4. This CDR3 has 13 residues. TCRbeta libraries were built with three rounds of nested PCR, modified from ARM-PCR. TCRdb processed the multiplex PCR reads anew with MiXCR; each CDR3 protein has one entry. The repertoire holds 81,000 or so distinct CDR3 sequences, with approximately 80% as singletons. This rearrangement joins TRBV5-6 to TRBJ2-1; 9 bases align to TRBD1. The source material was distant non-tumor lung tissue. The clonotype comes from a man aged 55 to 70 with non-small cell lung cancer. CDR3 residues: CASSLVDRGEQFF. The DNA for the CDR3 is TGTGCCAGCAGCTTAGTAGACAGGGGGGAGCAGTTCTTC. Supplemented by reference TRBV5-6 and TRBJ2-1, the full variable domain reads DAGVTQSPTHLIKTRGQQVTLRCSPKSGHDTVSWYQQALGQGPQFIFQYYEEEERQRGNFPDRFSGHQFPNYSSELNVNALLLGDSALYLCASSLVDRGEQFFGPGTRLTVL.